Listed below are T cell receptor beta chains from one sample, sequenced in a study of blood T cells in healthy people across ages. MiXCR was run by TCRdb on the 5' RACE reads, yielding one entry per CDR3 protein. There are more than 650,000 distinct CDR3 sequences in the sample; 20% to 25% occur only once, and roughly a fifth lies in the top ten. The sequenced material came from blood. The receptors were sampled from a man between 65 and 79 years old in good health. The conserved cysteine and the conserved F or W are not part of the CDR3 here.

>TRBV27|TRBJ1-2|14
ASSLSRTGLVGGHT
>TRBV9|TRBJ2-3|13
ASSARQGNADTQY
>TRBV5-1|TRBJ2-5|16
ASSSELAGGMYQETQY
>TRBV20-1|TRBJ2-3|14
SADPGLAGHTDTQY
>TRBV3-1|TRBJ1-1|10
ASSHMNTEAF
>TRBV14|.|12
ASSQGSTGVEQF
>TRBV27|.|13
ASSPRRQGRETQY
>TRBV24-1|TRBJ2-5|10
ATSAGWETQY
>TRBV12-3/TRBV12-4|TRBJ2-1|9
ASTWSNEQF
>TRBV11-2|TRBJ1-2|12
ASSRQPANYGYT
>TRBV20-1|TRBJ2-4|12
SAPVQGSKNIQY
>TRBV6-2/TRBV6-3|TRBJ1-2|12
ASNTGTFMDGYT
>TRBV6-2/TRBV6-3|TRBJ2-3|12
ASRRTSGTDTQY
>TRBV20-1|TRBJ1-1|10
SARGGEVGAF
>TRBV6-2/TRBV6-3|TRBJ1-2|15
ASSYDVPGQGDYGYT
>TRBV6-5|TRBJ1-1|10
ASSNGPSEAF
>TRBV29-1|TRBJ2-1|13
SVEEMESSYNEQF
>TRBV5-1|TRBJ2-7|15
ASSLGVDPTLQGEQY
>TRBV12-3/TRBV12-4|TRBJ2-6|8
ASRANVLT
>TRBV3-1|TRBJ2-5|13
ASSQDHINLETQY
>TRBV18|TRBJ1-4|11
ASSLGQNEKLF
>TRBV20-1|TRBJ2-1|12
SASRGWLNNEQF
>TRBV3-1|TRBJ2-5|12
ASTYSGNSETQY
>TRBV6-2/TRBV6-3|TRBJ2-5|14
ASSYSSGGAGETQY
>TRBV10-3|TRBJ1-4|12
AISAGTGPEKLF
>TRBV6-5|TRBJ2-3|13
ASTGQGALTDTQY
>TRBV6-6|TRBJ2-7|13
ASSYSKTGNHEQY